This T cell receptor beta chain was recorded in a study of blood T cell repertoires in COVID-19 (TCRdb year 2020). Study-level background: The collaborator samples originated in the United States, Italy and Spain and spanned the acute and convalescent phases of COVID-19. The material from the prospective study consisted of cDNA or gDNA derived from T cells, B-cell-depleted T cells, or PBMCs. Subjects who had been exposed to COVID-19, were actively infected with it, or had recovered from it provided the deeply sampled blood TCRbeta repertoires that made up the dataset. The repertoires were made available in a free public database intended to serve as a resource for research on the immune response to SARS-CoV-2. Samples were obtained from the ongoing ImmuneRACE study (first 160 participants) and from 1,254 subjects provided by 6 global collaborators. Nearly every sample came with metadata listing a de-identified subject ID, COVID-19 status, age in years and sex. Where available, HLA class I and class II types were taken from metadata supplied by the sample provider and were not determined by assay-based typing.

V lost 5 bases and J lost 6 bases, and the count of bases not matched to a germline gene is 5. The CDR3 spans 13 residues, from the cysteine through the phenylalanine. Here the CDR3 DNA is all that survives: 39 bases in frame from base 1. The CDR1 and CDR2 encoded by the germline V gene are MNHEY and SVGAGI. TCRbeta CDR3 regions were amplified from genomic DNA by means of the immunoSEQ Assay, a bias-controlled multiplex PCR. From the authors' description of their analysis: The number of nucleated cells in each sample was estimated by amplification of reference gene primers within the assay. To quantify the absolute abundance of each unique TCRbeta CDR3 rearrangement, sequence reads were collapsed and filtered. For each sample, productive Simpson clonality was calculated as the square root of Simpson's diversity index across productive rearrangements. TCRdb obtained this table from immuneACCESS and retained in-frame rearrangements with V and J assigned. These tables miss some clones; where compared with another copy, unresolved V genes account for less than half of the shortfall, and the remainder is unexplained. V, J and clone size are those of that table, while D and trimming were read from the DNA. The sample table contains approximately 170,000 clones; only one count was recorded for 88% of them. Clones ranked in the top ten supply more than 2% of the sample.

What the study reported, not specific to this receptor: Clinical and demographic metadata were provided uncurated, with the amount varying by source and participant.

A second Seattle source provided samples from volunteer blood donors who had recovered from COVID-19. Whole blood was collected in K2EDTA tubes by collaborating institutions according to the institutions' own protocols. For TCRbeta analysis, collaborators shipped samples in one of three forms: frozen whole blood, isolated PBMCs, or DNA extracted from either of those sample types. Remarks on this clone: There is no known antigen for this receptor. Base-call qualities are not available, and no considerably larger clone is one nucleotide away.

The sequence is built from TRBV6-5 and TRBJ2-7, with 9 middle bases fitting TRBD2. This sequence was found in a man aged 45-65 years who had recovered from COVID-19. The sequenced material came from peripheral blood. In nucleotides, the sequence is TGTGCCAGCAGTACGGGACTAGCTGGCGAGCAGTACTTC. This encodes CASSTGLAGEQYF.